The 9 T cell receptor beta chains listed next were all sequenced from one sample in a study of cytomegalovirus exposure and HLA in healthy donors. With 60 Vbeta and 13 Jbeta primers, the PCR was carried out. The data were produced by immunoSEQ multiplex PCR, yet TCRdb's version contains in-frame clones alone and is incomplete. Seen here are approximately 150,000 clones, about 80% observed once, and the top ten hold around 1.9%. The specimen was PBMCs. The receptors here all came from a woman aged 40 to 55 in good health and CMV-seronegative.

The chain has TRBV7-8 and TRBJ1-1; unclear D gene. The CDR3 is made up of 14 amino acids. Trimming removed 6 bases from V and 0 bases from J, with 11 bases in between. Germline loops: CDR1 SGHVS, CDR2 FQNEAQ. CDR3 sequence (DNA): TGTGCCAGCAGTATACTCACCATGAACACTGAAGCTTTCTTT. Its translation: CASSILTMNTEAFF.

The rearrangement links TRBV10-1 to TRBJ2-2; 8 bases are shared with TRBD2. Per the germline V gene, CDR1 is WNHNN and CDR2 is SYGVQD (reference sequence). CDR3 length equals 14 residues. V was pared by 8 bases and J by 4 bases, with 6 bases of the junction left unmatched. The CDR3 nucleotides read TGCGCCAGCTACTGGGGACTAGGCACCGGGGAGCTGTTTTTT. This gives the protein CASYWGLGTGELFF.

The chain has TRBV7-9 and TRBJ1-2, with TRBD1 matching 7 bases. J lost 4 bases, V lost 7 bases, and 6 bases had no gene match. CDR3 length: 13 residues. Germline V gene data show CDR1 as SEHNR and CDR2 as FQNEAQ (reference sequence). For the CDR3, the DNA is TGTGCCAGCATGGGGACAGTGGGCTATGGCTACACCTTC. Its translation: CASMGTVGYGYTF.

The rearrangement links TRBV2 to TRBJ2-3; 9 bases map to TRBD2. The CDR3 sequence is 16 residues long. Germline V gives CDR1 SNHLY, CDR2 FYNNEI. Trimming at V came to 7 bases and at J to 0 bases, leaving 8 bases not matched to a gene. The CDR3 sequence: CASTRIAGVSTDTQYF. In DNA, the CDR3 is TGTGCCAGCACTCGAATAGCGGGAGTGAGCACAGATACGCAGTATTTT.

V and J are TRBV27 and TRBJ1-1, with D perhaps matching TRBD1 (5 bases). The V gene's germline CDR1 is MNHEY and CDR2 SMNVEV (reference sequence). This CDR3 comprises 13 residues. V was shortened by 1 base and J by 4 bases, with 7 bases between the two germline ends. Here the CDR3 DNA reads TGTGCCAGCAGTTTATTGGGGGGCACTGAAGCTTTCTTT. Encoded protein: CASSLLGGTEAFF.

V and J are TRBV27 and TRBJ2-3; 9 nucleotides align to TRBD2. CDR1 is MNHEY and CDR2 is SMNVEV in the germline V gene (reference sequence). V shed 5 bases and J 8 bases; nucleotides not matched to a gene: 11. The CDR3 extends over 15 amino acids. The CDR3 DNA reads TGTGCCAGCAGTAGGCGGGAGGGCCTTCGTGGTACGCAGTATTTT. It translates to CASSRREGLRGTQYF.

V is TRBV23-1 and J is TRBJ1-5, with 9 bases aligning to TRBD1. TRBV23-1 is labeled an ORF, and its function is uncertain. The CDR3 totals 19 residues. With 7 bases clipped from V and 0 bases from J, the junction kept 16 bases outside the gene matches. The CDR3 loop reads CASTATWDRVPYSNQPQHF. CDR3 nucleotides: TGCGCCAGCACTGCAACCTGGGACAGGGTACCCTATAGCAATCAGCCCCAGCATTTT.

Concerning this clone: The same CDR3 arises from other DNA sequences in this sample as well. The rearrangement uses TRBV11-1 and TRBJ2-7; 13 bases fit TRBD2. V lost 4 bases and J lost 4; bases outside the gene matches: 1. Germline CDR1 and CDR2: SGHAT and FQDESV (reference sequence). This CDR3 contains 14 residues. The CDR3 is CASSSGLAGYEQYF. CDR3 nucleotide sequence: TGTGCCAGCAGCTCGGGACTAGCGGGATACGAGCAGTACTTC. The variable domain in full, completed from reference TRBV11-1 and TRBJ2-7, reads EAEVAQSPRYKITEKSQAVAFWCDPISGHATLYWYRQILGQGPELLVQFQDESVVDDSQLPKDRFSAERLKGVDSTLKIQPAELGDSAMYLCASSSGLAGYEQYFGPGTRLTVT.

This sequence joins TRBV28 and TRBJ2-1, with 13 bases that match TRBD2. V gave up 2 bases and J gave up 4 bases; unmatched junction bases: 2. This CDR3 has 16 amino acids. Germline values: CDR1 MDHEN, CDR2 SYDVKM. DNA of the CDR3: TGTGCCAGCAGTTTAGTGGGACTAGCGGGATACAATGAGCAGTTCTTC. Residues: CASSLVGLAGYNEQFF.